The 27 T cell receptor beta chains listed next were all sequenced from one sample in a study of response to subunit inactivated influenza vaccine. Each CDR3 protein is one row after TCRdb ran MiXCR on the RT-PCR reads. The sample carries some 520,000 distinct CDR3 sequences, approximately 15% recorded once. This material consisted of CD4+ T cells sorted from PBMCs, taken less than 25 months after vaccination. The receptors originated from a man aged 50 to 75 who received an inactivated influenza vaccine.

The table lists this clonotype with many counts. The gene calls are TRBV7-2 and TRBJ2-3; tentatively, D is TRBD2 (6 bases). The CDR3 length is 16 residues. Trimming took off 5 bases at V and 2 bases at J, with 17 bases between the two ends. Germline CDR1 is SGHTA and CDR2 is FQGNSA. CDR3 DNA sequence: TGTGCCAGCAGCGCCCCTCTAGCGTTAGTCACAGATACGCAGTATTTT. It encodes CASSAPLALVTDTQYF.

This chain uses TRBV20-1 with TRBJ2-7; perhaps TRBD2 as D (6 bases). Germline assignment: CDR1 DFQATT and CDR2 SNEGSKA (reference sequence). Trimming cost V 6 bases and J 3 bases, with 18 bases left between them. The CDR3 contains 14 residues. The CDR3 reads CSASRTNSYYEQYF. In nucleotides, the CDR3 is TGCAGTGCCTCAAGGACTAACAGCTACTACGAGCAGTACTTC.

This clonotype showed up just a few times. J is TRBJ2-1 and V is TRBV6-2 or TRBV6-3; the D is unclear. Germline values: CDR1 MNHEY, CDR2 SVGEGT. CDR3 length: 14 amino acids. Trimming took 6 bases from V and 7 from J, leaving 16 bases between them. CDR3 DNA sequence: TGTGCCAGCAGCCCATTCCCCATTAGGAATGAGCAGTTCTTC. It encodes CASSPFPIRNEQFF.

This clonotype has a count of ten or more. The chain is built from TRBV7-9 and TRBJ2-5; no definite D call. CDR1 and CDR2 (germline): SEHNR, FQNEAQ (reference sequence). CDR3 length: 12 residues. Trimming pared 5 bases from V and 2 bases from J, leaving 6 bases between. The CDR3 sequence: CASSPSQETQYF. The CDR3 DNA reads as TGTGCCAGCAGCCCATCACAAGAGACCCAGTACTTC. The full variable domain, its missing parts supplied by reference TRBV7-9 and TRBJ2-5, is DTGVSQNPRHKITKRGQNVTFRCDPISEHNRLYWYRQTLGQGPEFLTYFQNEAQLEKSRLLSDRFSAERPKGSFSTLEIQRTEQGDSAMYLCASSPSQETQYFGPGTRLLVL.

V gene TRBV25-1 combines with J gene TRBJ1-1, with D hard to call. The CDR3 runs 12 residues. Looked up from germline, CDR1 is MGHDK and CDR2 is SYGVNS. V was clipped by 10 bases and J by 6 bases, with 15 bases between them. CDR3 sequence reads: CATVGRRAEAFF. The CDR3 bases are TGTGCCACCGTGGGAAGGAGGGCTGAAGCTTTCTTT.

This clonotype was counted a few times. The genes are TRBV9 and TRBJ2-3; D ambiguous. The ends were cut back, 4 bases at V and 5 bases at J, with 20 bases in the middle. The CDR3 is made up of 16 amino acids. Germline V gene data show CDR1 as SGDLS and CDR2 as YYNGEE. The CDR3 bases are TGTGCCAGCAGCCCTCACTCGACCGCGACCAAAGATACGCAGTATTTT. This gives the protein CASSPHSTATKDTQYF.

V and J are TRBV20-1 and TRBJ2-2; D might be TRBD1 (5 bases). The germline V gene encodes CDR1 DFQATT and CDR2 SNEGSKA (reference sequence). The CDR3 runs 15 residues. Trimming removed 0 bases at V and 5 bases at J, with 13 bases between. In DNA, the CDR3 is TGCAGTGCTAGAGATTATGGGGCGTTGACCGGGGAGCTGTTTTTT. Translation: CSARDYGALTGELFF.

This chain joins TRBV7-9 and TRBJ2-1; D remains ambiguous. Germline V gives CDR1 SEHNR, CDR2 FQNEAQ (reference sequence). Deletions cut 0 bases from V and 4 bases from J, with 7 bases between. The CDR3 sequence is 14 residues long. As DNA, the CDR3 is TGTGCCAGCAGCTTAGCTGACACATACAATGAGCAGTTCTTC. Translation gives CASSLADTYNEQFF. Filled out from reference TRBV7-9 and TRBJ2-1, the complete variable domain reads DTGVSQNPRHKITKRGQNVTFRCDPISEHNRLYWYRQTLGQGPEFLTYFQNEAQLEKSRLLSDRFSAERPKGSFSTLEIQRTEQGDSAMYLCASSLADTYNEQFFGPGTRLTVL.

The chain carries TRBV2 and TRBJ2-1, with a possible D match to TRBD2 (6 bases). Germline CDR1 is SNHLY and CDR2 is FYNNEI. V lost 7 bases and J 3 bases, leaving 13 bases between the germline ends. This CDR3 is 14 amino acids long. CDR3 residues: CASTSGGDYNEQFF. The CDR3 DNA reads TGTGCCAGCACCTCAGGAGGGGACTACAATGAGCAGTTCTTC. Full variable domain (rest looked up from reference TRBV2 and TRBJ2-1): EPEVTQTPSHQVTQMGQEVILRCVPISNHLYFYWYRQILGQKVEFLVSFYNNEISEKSEIFDDQFSVERPDGSNFTLKIRSTKLEDSAMYFCASTSGGDYNEQFFGPGTRLTVL.

The chain carries TRBV3-1 and TRBJ1-5, with no clear D. This CDR3 has 15 amino acids. CDR1 is LGHDT, CDR2 YNNKEL, per germline (reference sequence). V was clipped by 4 bases and J by 3 bases, with 13 bases between them. Here the CDR3 DNA reads TGTGCCAGCAGCCCTCGGCAAAATGCCAATCAGCCCCAGCATTTT. This encodes CASSPRQNANQPQHF.

To note about this clonotype: This may stem from a read error, because a much larger clone lies one nucleotide away. The V call is TRBV12-3 or TRBV12-4, the J call TRBJ2-3, with TRBD2 matching over 10 bases. V shed 5 bases, J shed 9 bases, and the junction held 8 bases outside the gene matches. CDR3 length: 14 amino acids. The CDR3 DNA is TGTGCCAGCAGTACTAGCGGGGTGAAAGAGACGCAGTATTTT. It codes for CASSTSGVKETQYF.

This clonotype was recorded a few times. V and J are TRBV5-1 and TRBJ1-2, with a tentative D call TRBD1 (6 bases). Trimming pared 6 bases from V and 3 bases from J, leaving 12 bases between. The V gene's germline CDR1 is SGHRS and CDR2 YFSETQ. This CDR3 region has 13 residues. Here the CDR3 reads CASNTGTDYGYTF. CDR3 nucleotide sequence: TGCGCCAGCAACACAGGGACGGACTATGGCTACACCTTC.

This clonotype occurred a few times. J is TRBJ2-4 and V is TRBV2, with TRBD2 matching 11 bases. The germline V gene has CDR1 SNHLY and CDR2 FYNNEI. The J segment lost 4 bases and the V segment lost 8 bases, leaving 7 bases of the junction unmatched. CDR3 size: 15 residues. CDR3 residues: CASAAGTSGKNIQYF. The CDR3 bases are TGTGCCAGCGCTGCAGGGACTAGCGGAAAAAACATTCAGTACTTC.

This clonotype appeared many times. The chain combines TRBV10-3 with TRBJ1-1, with D maybe TRBD1 (5 bases). The V gene lost 2 bases and the J gene lost 4 bases, with 14 bases spanning the gap. The CDR3 is 15 residues long. CDR1 ENHRY and CDR2 SYGVKD come from the germline V gene. The DNA of the CDR3 is TGTGCCATCAGTGAGGCCCTGGGGGGGGTCACTGAAGCTTTCTTT. The encoded protein is CAISEALGGVTEAFF.

This clonotype was counted ten times or more. CDR3: CSVVGQAKNIQYF. The CDR3 coding sequence is TGCAGCGTTGTGGGACAGGCCAAAAACATTCAGTACTTC. V and J are TRBV29-1 and TRBJ2-4, with TRBD1 matching 7 bases. The V segment lost 4 bases and the J segment 1 base; nucleotides outside the gene matches: 1. Looked up from germline, CDR1 is SQVTM and CDR2 is ANQGSEA. CDR3 size: 13 residues.

This clonotype was recorded a few times. The genes are TRBV12-3 or TRBV12-4 and TRBJ2-2; D assignment may be TRBD1 or TRBD2 (6 bases each). The V gene lost 3 bases and the J gene lost 6 bases, with 17 bases spanning the gap. The CDR3 consists of 16 residues. The CDR3 spells CASSFRRAGEAGELFF. In DNA, the CDR3 is TGTGCCAGCAGTTTTAGGAGGGCAGGGGAGGCCGGGGAGCTGTTTTTT.

The chain recombines TRBV6-1 with TRBJ2-1, with 9 bases identical to TRBD2. Germline assignment: CDR1 MNHNS and CDR2 SASEGT. The CDR3 runs to 18 residues. V trimming: 6 bases; J trimming: 0 bases; junction bases outside the gene matches: 12. The CDR3 bases are TGTGCCAGCAGAGCTATCCTTAGCGGGGGTTACTCCTACAATGAGCAGTTCTTC. Translated, it gives CASRAILSGGYSYNEQFF.

This clonotype has at least ten counts. The chain combines TRBV12-3 or TRBV12-4 with TRBJ1-6; D uncertain. Trimming took 7 bases from V and 5 from J, leaving 6 bases between them. The CDR3 covers 12 residues. CDR3 residues: CASTWNNSPLHF. The CDR3 coding sequence is TGTGCCAGCACCTGGAATAATTCACCCCTCCACTTT.

The chain has TRBV11-2 and TRBJ2-7; TRBD1 matches 7 bases. From germline, CDR1 is SGHAT and CDR2 FQNNGV. The CDR3 has 15 amino acids. V lost 3 bases and J lost 2; bases outside the gene matches: 7. CDR3: CASSFTGTATYEQYF. The CDR3 DNA is TGTGCCAGCAGCTTCACTGGGACAGCTACCTACGAGCAGTACTTC.

V and J are TRBV20-1 and TRBJ1-5; D is ambiguous. Trimming took 0 bases from V and 4 from J, leaving 10 bases between them. CDR1 and CDR2 (germline): DFQATT, SNEGSKA (reference sequence). The CDR3 has 14 residues. The CDR3 protein is CSARDRVRNQPQHF. In DNA, the CDR3 is TGCAGTGCTAGAGATCGTGTCAGAAATCAGCCCCAGCATTTT.

The chain couples TRBV20-1 to TRBJ2-7; TRBD2 is a possible D gene (7 bases). Deletions cut 0 bases from V and 5 bases from J, with 14 bases between. The CDR3 length is 14 residues. The germline CDR1 and CDR2 sequences are DFQATT and SNEGSKA (reference sequence). CDR3 DNA sequence: TGCAGTGCTAGAGATACTCGGGGGGCCCACGAGCAGTACTTC. Its protein is CSARDTRGAHEQYF.

J is TRBJ2-1 and V is TRBV20-1; 15 bases map to TRBD2. V shed 6 bases and J 1 base; nucleotides not matched to a gene: 4. The CDR3 sequence is 16 residues long. Germline loops: CDR1 DFQATT, CDR2 SNEGSKA (reference sequence). The CDR3 here is CSAAGTSGGSYNEQFF. The DNA of the CDR3 is TGCAGTGCAGCCGGGACTAGCGGGGGGTCCTACAATGAGCAGTTCTTC.

This clonotype was seen more than once but under ten times. The chain combines TRBV29-1 with TRBJ1-4, with D hard to call. Trimming took off 6 bases at V and 7 bases at J, with 12 bases between the two ends. Germline V gene lookup returns CDR1 SQVTM and CDR2 ANQGSEA. The CDR3 is 12 amino acids. CDR3 region: CSVIGRGEKLFF. CDR3 in DNA: TGCAGCGTCATAGGACGGGGTGAAAAACTGTTTTTT. Drawing the rest from reference TRBV29-1 and TRBJ1-4, the complete variable domain is SAVISQKPSRDICQRGTSLTIQCQVDSQVTMMFWYRQQPGQSLTLIATANQGSEATYESGFVIDKFPISRPNLTFSTLTVSNMSPEDSSIYLCSVIGRGEKLFFGSGTQLSVL.

The rearrangement links TRBV4-1 to TRBJ2-4, with 13 nucleotides matching TRBD2. Trimming at V came to 1 base and at J to 3 bases, leaving 15 bases not matched to a gene. The CDR3 has 21 residues. The germline V gene encodes CDR1 MGHRA and CDR2 YSYEKL. The CDR3 loop reads CASSQAQLAGGPGVDKNIQYF. The CDR3 region has the DNA TGCGCCAGCAGCCAAGCCCAACTAGCGGGGGGGCCCGGGGTCGACAAAAACATTCAGTACTTC.

The rearrangement joins TRBV7-2 to TRBJ2-7; D gene uncertain. The CDR3 consists of 14 residues. V dropped 5 bases and J dropped 2 bases, with 13 bases sitting between them. The germline gives CDR1 SGHTA, CDR2 FQGNSA. The CDR3: CASSVTETTYEQYF. The CDR3 coding sequence is TGTGCCAGCAGCGTGACGGAGACCACCTACGAGCAGTACTTC.

The sample holds one count of this clonotype. V and J are TRBV3-1 and TRBJ1-5; TRBD1 matches 9 bases. Germline V gene sequence: CDR1 LGHDT, CDR2 YNNKEL (reference sequence). V dropped 3 bases and J dropped 1; count of bases not matched to a gene: 16. The CDR3 is 20 amino acids. The CDR3 bases are TGTGCCAGCAGCCACTACGGGACAGGGAAGAGCGATGGGAGCAATCAGCCCCAGCATTTT. This gives the protein CASSHYGTGKSDGSNQPQHF. Variable domain in full (rest from reference TRBV3-1 and TRBJ1-5): DTAVSQTPKYLVTQMGNDKSIKCEQNLGHDTMYWYKQDSKKFLKIMFSYNNKELIINETVPNRFSPKSPDKAHLNLHINSLELGDSAVYFCASSHYGTGKSDGSNQPQHFGDGTRLSIL.

CDR3 region: CASSRGENEQFF. The CDR3 coding sequence is TGTGCCAGCAGTCGAGGGGAAAATGAGCAGTTCTTC. The chain joins TRBV12-3 or TRBV12-4 to TRBJ2-1, with D possibly being TRBD1 or TRBD2 (5 bases each). This CDR3 is built from 12 residues. With 5 bases removed from V and 7 bases from J, the gap between germline ends came to 9 bases.